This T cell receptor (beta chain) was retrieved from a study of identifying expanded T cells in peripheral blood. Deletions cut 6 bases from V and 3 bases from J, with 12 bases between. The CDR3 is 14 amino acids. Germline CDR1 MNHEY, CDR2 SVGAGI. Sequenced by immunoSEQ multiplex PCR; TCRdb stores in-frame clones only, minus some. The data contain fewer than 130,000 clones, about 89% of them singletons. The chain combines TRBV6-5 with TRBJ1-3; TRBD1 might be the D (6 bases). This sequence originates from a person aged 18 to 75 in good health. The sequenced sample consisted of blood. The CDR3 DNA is TGTGCCAGCAGCCCCGACAGGATTGGAAACACCATATATTTT. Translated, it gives CASSPDRIGNTIYF.